The 20 T cell receptor beta chains in this list originate from one sample, sequenced in a study of T cell responses to AZD1222 COVID-19 vaccine. The assay was immunoSEQ multiplex PCR, and TCRdb's table has in-frame clones only and misses some. The repertoire holds approximately 120,000 clones, with about 87% as singletons. Source: peripheral blood, taken 28 days after the second AZD1222 dose. All receptors come from an adult who received the AZD1222 COVID-19 vaccine.

J is TRBJ1-5 and V is TRBV15; D is ambiguous. Trimming stripped 0 bases from V and 4 bases from J, with 4 bases between. Germline-derived CDR1 and CDR2 are LNHNV and YYDKDF (reference sequence). This CDR3 is built from 13 residues. The CDR3 sequence is CATSRDLNQPQHF. The CDR3 region has the DNA TGTGCCACCAGCAGAGATTTGAATCAGCCCCAGCATTTT.

This clone was detected once. The rearrangement joins TRBV7-9 to TRBJ1-3; TRBD1 matches 10 bases. Germline CDR1 and CDR2: SEHNR and FQNEAQ (reference sequence). The V segment lost 5 bases and the J segment 4 bases; nucleotides outside the gene matches: 8. The CDR3 is made up of 16 amino acids. Here the CDR3 reads CASSQYGTGDGNTIYF. The CDR3 nucleotides are TGTGCCAGCAGCCAATACGGGACAGGGGACGGAAACACCATATATTTT.

The V call is TRBV6-5, the J call TRBJ2-4; 9 bases are shared with TRBD2. The CDR3 sequence is 14 residues long. The germline gives CDR1 MNHEY, CDR2 SVGAGI. The V gene end was trimmed by 5 bases and the J gene end by 8 bases; junction bases not matched to a gene: 7. CDR3 coding DNA: TGTGCCAGCAGTCCTAGCGGGACCCCGGACATTCAGTACTTC. Translated, it gives CASSPSGTPDIQYF.

This chain joins TRBV5-6 and TRBJ2-1; D unclear. The V end lost 0 bases, the J end lost 6 bases, and 4 bases lay between the germline ends. The CDR3 runs 12 residues. The germline V gene encodes CDR1 SGHDT and CDR2 YYEEEE. The CDR3 DNA reads TGTGCCAGCAGCTTGGACGGCAATGAGCAGTTCTTC. Encoded protein: CASSLDGNEQFF.

The genes are TRBV11-2 and TRBJ2-1, with 13 nucleotides matching TRBD2. CDR3 size: 18 residues. CDR1 and CDR2 (germline): SGHAT, FQNNGV. The junction had 14 bases not matched to a gene; V was cut back by 3 bases and J by 9 bases. In DNA, the CDR3 is TGTGCCAGCAGCTTTCGGACTAGCGGGAGTAGTCGAGTCGGTGAGCAGTTCTTC. This codes for CASSFRTSGSSRVGEQFF.

This clone was observed a few times. The V gene is TRBV30, the J gene TRBJ1-5; D call uncertain. Germline values: CDR1 GTSNPN, CDR2 SVGIG (reference sequence). CDR3 length: 12 amino acids. Trimming cost V 2 bases and J 5 bases, with 7 bases left between them. CDR3 in amino acids: CAWSRGDQPQHF. Written as DNA, the CDR3 is TGTGCCTGGAGTCGCGGGGATCAGCCCCAGCATTTT.

The V gene is TRBV9, the J gene TRBJ2-2; 8 nucleotides line up with TRBD1. Germline V gene data show CDR1 as SGDLS and CDR2 as YYNGEE. This CDR3 has 15 amino acids. V was clipped by 0 bases and J by 4 bases; unmatched bases: 2. The CDR3 DNA follows: TGTGCCAGCAGCGTAGACAGGGGGAGCACCGGGGAGCTGTTTTTT. Protein: CASSVDRGSTGELFF.

This clone occurred a few times. The gene calls are TRBV11-2 and TRBJ2-3, with D perhaps TRBD2 (6 bases). This CDR3 comprises 15 residues. The V end was cut by 1 base, the J end by 2 bases, with 10 bases between. Germline loops: CDR1 SGHAT, CDR2 FQNNGV. CDR3 coding DNA: TGTGCCAGCAGCTTAGCGGGGGAGCCCACAGATACGCAGTATTTT. Protein sequence: CASSLAGEPTDTQYF.

This clone was counted only a few times. The V gene is TRBV27, the J gene TRBJ2-7, with 8 bases identical to TRBD2. J gave up 7 bases and V 8 bases, and 19 bases lay outside the gene matches. Germline CDR1 MNHEY, CDR2 SMNVEV (reference sequence). This CDR3 is built from 16 residues. CDR3 residues: CASSPLASGGAREQYF. CDR3 nucleotides: TGTGCCAGCTCCCCCTTGGCCAGCGGGGGAGCAAGAGAGCAGTACTTC.

The chain joins TRBV7-2 to TRBJ1-4; 7 bases are a match to TRBD1. With 5 bases clipped from V and 7 bases from J, the junction kept 4 bases outside the gene matches. Germline V gives CDR1 SGHTA, CDR2 FQGNSA. The CDR3 runs 13 residues. CDR3: CASSNRGSEKLFF. DNA of the CDR3: TGTGCCAGCAGCAACAGGGGTAGTGAAAAACTGTTTTTT.

The gene calls are TRBV5-6 and TRBJ1-5, with D possibly TRBD1 on 5 matching bases. V lost 3 bases and J lost 6, with 16 bases in between. Per the germline V gene, CDR1 is SGHDT and CDR2 is YYEEEE. This CDR3 region has 15 residues. The chain's CDR3 is CASSSERGLRQPQHF. CDR3 sequence (DNA): TGTGCCAGCAGCTCGGAGAGGGGCCTTCGTCAGCCCCAGCATTTT.

V and J are TRBV6-2 or TRBV6-3 and TRBJ2-2; 9 bases are shared with TRBD1. CDR1 and CDR2 (germline): MNHEY, SVGEGT. Trimming cost V 5 bases and J 3 bases; bases outside gene matches: 7. The CDR3 is 16 residues long. The CDR3 loop is CASSGTGGADTGELFF. In DNA form, the CDR3 reads TGTGCCAGCAGTGGAACAGGGGGCGCGGACACCGGGGAGCTGTTTTTT.

This clone counts as medium-sized. The chain uses TRBV6-6 and TRBJ1-3; 7 positions match TRBD1. Germline CDR1 reads MNHNY; CDR2 reads SVGAGI (reference sequence). Germline trimming cut 5 bases from V and 4 bases from J; bases unmatched to any gene: 5. CDR3 length: 14 residues. CDR3 nucleotide sequence: TGTGCCAGCAGTAATCCGGGACAGGGAAACACCATATATTTT. Amino acids: CASSNPGQGNTIYF.

This sequence joins TRBV19 and TRBJ1-3; a possible D gene is TRBD1 (6 bases). V was shortened by 9 bases and J by 6 bases, with 18 bases between the two germline ends. The CDR3 length is 14 residues. Per germline, CDR1 LNHDA and CDR2 SQIVND (reference sequence). The CDR3 DNA reads as TGTGCCAGCAAGAGGGGGGGAGCAGCAAACACCATATATTTT. Residues: CASKRGGAANTIYF.

This chain uses TRBV5-1 with TRBJ2-3; D is perhaps TRBD1 or TRBD2 (5 bases each). The CDR3 has 15 amino acids. V lost 10 bases and J 3 bases, leaving 21 bases between the germline ends. Germline-derived CDR1 and CDR2 are SGHRS and YFSETQ. CDR3 loop: CAGAAGESRTDTQYF. DNA for the CDR3: TGCGCCGGGGCGGCCGGGGAGAGTAGGACAGATACGCAGTATTTT.

CDR3 region: CASSFGTSNTEAFF. The CDR3 DNA follows: TGTGCCAGTAGTTTCGGGACCTCAAACACTGAAGCTTTCTTT. V and J are TRBV19 and TRBJ1-1, with TRBD1 as a possible D gene (5 bases). Between the trimmed V and J ends, which lost 5 bases and 2 bases, there was a span of 12 bases. The CDR3 is made up of 14 amino acids. CDR1 and CDR2 (germline): LNHDA, SQIVND (reference sequence).

The V call is TRBV11-2, the J call TRBJ1-5; the D is unclear. CDR1 is SGHAT and CDR2 is FQNNGV in the germline V gene. This CDR3 region has 13 residues. The V gene lost 0 bases and the J gene lost 6 bases, with 6 bases spanning the gap. The CDR3 protein is CASSLDRSQPQHF. CDR3 bases: TGTGCCAGCAGCTTAGACCGTAGTCAGCCCCAGCATTTT.

The genes are TRBV5-1 and TRBJ2-1, with D tentatively TRBD1 (6 bases). CDR1 is SGHRS, CDR2 YFSETQ, per germline. The CDR3 is made up of 17 amino acids. V was pared by 4 bases and J by 3 bases, with 20 bases between. The CDR3 DNA reads TGCGCCAGCAGCCGGGTAGTTGGGGGCTCTCGCTACAATGAGCAGTTCTTC. Its protein product is CASSRVVGGSRYNEQFF.

The V call is TRBV3-1 (or the pseudogene TRBV3-2), the J call TRBJ2-3; a possible D gene is TRBD2 (6 bases). V was cut by 1 base and J by 0 bases, with 11 bases left in between. CDR1 and CDR2 from the germline V gene are LGHDT and YNNKEL (reference sequence). CDR3 size: 16 residues. CDR3 region: CASSQAGGGSTDTQYF. CDR3 coding DNA: TGTGCCAGCAGCCAAGCAGGTGGGGGGAGCACAGATACGCAGTATTTT.

This chain uses TRBV28 with TRBJ2-7, with D possibly TRBD1 on 5 matching bases. V was trimmed by 6 bases and J by 2 bases, leaving 8 bases between them. CDR1 and CDR2 (germline): MDHEN, SYDVKM. The CDR3 loop spans 12 amino acids. The CDR3 sequence is CASRQAAYEQYF. The CDR3 region has the DNA TGTGCCAGCAGACAGGCCGCCTACGAGCAGTACTTC.